This T cell receptor (beta chain) is drawn from a study of blood T cell repertoires in COVID-19. Deletions cut 1 base from V and 4 bases from J, with 16 bases between. CDR3 length: 16 residues. CDR1 and CDR2 (germline): LGHDT, YNNKEL (reference sequence). Data came from immunoSEQ multiplex PCR; TCRdb stores just in-frame clones and leaves some out. The table lists about 320,000 clones, about 90% of them singletons. The J gene is TRBJ1-2, the V gene TRBV3-1 (or the pseudogene TRBV3-2); unclear D gene. The clonotype originates from a woman aged 30 to 39 with COVID-19, enrolled during active disease. The sample comprised peripheral blood. CDR3 nucleotides: TGTGCCAGCAGCCAAGGATCAGAGGCAACCTCCTATGGCTACACCTTC. It codes for CASSQGSEATSYGYTF.